This T cell receptor (beta chain) was recorded in a study of cytomegalovirus exposure and HLA in healthy donors. Researchers ran the PCR with 60 Vbeta and 13 Jbeta primers. Assay: immunoSEQ multiplex PCR; the TCRdb copy retains only in-frame clones and omits some. The sample has over 150,000 clones; 80% to 90% are singletons. CDR3 length: 13 amino acids. With 1 base removed from V and 7 bases from J, the gap between germline ends came to 8 bases. CDR1 SNHLY and CDR2 FYNNEI come from the germline V gene. Sequencing used PBMCs. This chain joins TRBV2 and TRBJ1-5; D gene uncertain. The receptor was isolated from a woman between 50 and 59 years old in good health and CMV-seronegative. CDR3 sequence: CASSEEAGQPQHF. DNA for the CDR3: TGTGCCAGCAGTGAAGAGGCGGGGCAGCCCCAGCATTTT.